One T cell receptor (beta chain) is described in this entry. Its antigen is unidentified. This record belongs to a study of identifying expanded T cells in peripheral blood. Study conclusions and caveats: About 1.2 clones differed between technical replicates, versus about 17 and 20 over time. Roughly 2-week clone count variance significantly increased as total template count grew.

The repertoire was sequenced with immunoSEQ multiplex PCR; TCRdb's copy has only in-frame clones and lacks some. The sample has roughly 61,000 clones, around 90% seen once. CDR3 length equals 13 residues. CDR1 and CDR2 from the germline V gene are SGHRS and YFSETQ. Between the trimmed V and J ends, which lost 4 bases and 4 bases, there was a span of 12 bases. During the collection period, no donor immune events like infections were recorded. Source material: blood. The chain joins TRBV5-1 to TRBJ2-7; D gene uncertain. The receptor's source is a person between 18 and 70 years old in good health. The CDR3 protein is CASSPIEGYEQYF. CDR3 nucleotides: TGCGCCAGCAGCCCGATTGAAGGTTACGAGCAGTACTTC.